Shown below are 31 T cell receptor beta chains from a single sample sequenced in a study of shared clonotypes between healthy human individuals. Sequencing was performed with immunoSEQ multiplex PCR; in TCRdb, only in-frame clones are kept and a portion is missing. There are roughly 1 million clones in the sample; about 84% occur only once, and about 0.52% lies in the top ten. Sequenced material: memory CD4+ T cells from PBMCs. Subset here: CD45RA-negative fraction. These receptors originate from a man aged 18-30 years in good health. Some clones in this sample may be carry-over from other donors' samples.

The chain uses TRBV9 and TRBJ1-4, with D possibly matching TRBD1 (5 bases). The CDR3 runs to 15 residues. Germline V gene data show CDR1 as SGDLS and CDR2 as YYNGEE. With 3 bases removed from V and 1 base from J, the gap between germline ends came to 10 bases. The CDR3 DNA reads as TGTGCCAGCAGCGCGGGGGTCCTAACTAATGAAAAACTGTTTTTT. This codes for CASSAGVLTNEKLFF.

V and J are TRBV5-1 and TRBJ1-4, with D possibly TRBD1 on 6 matching bases. The CDR3 loop spans 15 amino acids. Germline V CDR1 and CDR2: SGHRS, YFSETQ. V was cut by 1 base and J by 3 bases, with 10 bases left in between. CDR3 amino acids: CASSLFQGPNEKLFF. As DNA, the CDR3 is TGCGCCAGCAGCTTGTTTCAGGGGCCTAATGAAAAACTGTTTTTT.

Only one count was recorded for this clone. This rearrangement joins TRBV9 to TRBJ2-1; 10 nucleotides line up with TRBD2. Trimming at V came to 0 bases and at J to 7 bases, leaving 4 bases not matched to a gene. The V gene's germline CDR1 is SGDLS and CDR2 YYNGEE. The CDR3 extends over 15 amino acids. In nucleotides, the CDR3 is TGTGCCAGCAGCGTAGGAACTAGCGGGGTGAATGAGCAGTTCTTC. Its translation: CASSVGTSGVNEQFF. The full variable domain, completed using reference TRBV9 and TRBJ2-1, is DSGVTQTPKHLITATGQRVTLRCSPRSGDLSVYWYQQSLDQGLQFLIQYYNGEERAKGNILERFSAQQFPDLHSELNLSSLELGDSALYFCASSVGTSGVNEQFFGPGTRLTVL.

This chain joins TRBV7-2 and TRBJ2-7; no clear D. The CDR3 sequence is 13 residues long. Germline assignment: CDR1 SGHTA and CDR2 FQGNSA. V was trimmed by 1 base and J by 1 base, leaving 5 bases between them. The CDR3 DNA follows: TGTGCCAGCAGCTTAGGGTGGTCCTACGAGCAGTACTTC. This codes for CASSLGWSYEQYF.

The rearrangement links TRBV27 to TRBJ2-1, with 7 bases identical to TRBD2. The CDR3 is made up of 16 amino acids. CDR1 is MNHEY and CDR2 is SMNVEV in the germline V gene (reference sequence). The V segment lost 4 bases and the J segment 6 bases; nucleotides outside the gene matches: 12. Here the CDR3 reads CASSSSLAPRGNEQFF. The DNA of the CDR3 is TGTGCCAGCAGTTCCTCACTAGCGCCAAGGGGCAATGAGCAGTTCTTC.

The chain has TRBV20-1 and TRBJ2-3; D gene unclear. The CDR3 is 11 residues long. The V gene's germline CDR1 is DFQATT and CDR2 SNEGSKA (reference sequence). V lost 6 bases and J 5 bases, leaving 9 bases between the germline ends. CDR3 in DNA: TGCAGTGCCCAACTTAGAGATACGCAGTATTTT. It translates to CSAQLRDTQYF.

V is TRBV7-2 and J is TRBJ2-7; D tentatively reads TRBD1 or TRBD2 (5 bases each). V dropped 1 base and J dropped 3 bases, with 13 bases sitting between them. Per the germline V gene, CDR1 is SGHTA and CDR2 is FQGNSA. The CDR3 consists of 15 residues. Written as DNA, the CDR3 is TGTGCCAGCAGCTTAGAAGGGACGGTGAACTACGAGCAGTACTTC. It codes for CASSLEGTVNYEQYF.

The chain has TRBV25-1 and TRBJ1-3, with D possibly TRBD1 on 6 matching bases. The CDR3 covers 15 residues. Germline CDR1 MGHDK, CDR2 SYGVNS. V shed 3 bases and J shed 2 bases, with 11 bases lying between them. The CDR3 DNA follows: TGTGCCAGCAGTGATACCAGGGGAACTGGAAACACCATATATTTT. Encoded protein: CASSDTRGTGNTIYF.

V gene TRBV28 combines with J gene TRBJ2-2; D remains ambiguous. Trimming left V 8 bases short and J 2 bases short, with 15 bases between. From germline, CDR1 is MDHEN and CDR2 SYDVKM. CDR3 length equals 15 residues. CDR3 residues: CASEAGPTNTGELFF. The CDR3, as DNA: TGTGCCAGCGAAGCCGGGCCCACCAACACCGGGGAGCTGTTTTTT.

This clone was seen more than once but under ten times. The chain carries TRBV27 and TRBJ2-1, with 7 bases identical to TRBD2. Trimming cost V 6 bases and J 10 bases; bases outside gene matches: 9. In germline, CDR1 is MNHEY, CDR2 SMNVEV (reference sequence). The CDR3 has 13 residues. The CDR3 region is CASRVLPAGEQFF. CDR3 DNA: TGTGCCAGCAGGGTCCTCCCAGCGGGGGAGCAGTTCTTC.

The V and J genes are TRBV7-6 and TRBJ2-5; no definite D call. With 1 base removed from V and 4 bases from J, the gap between germline ends came to 16 bases. Looked up from germline, CDR1 is SGHVS and CDR2 is FNYEAQ. This CDR3 has 16 residues. CDR3 amino acids: CASSLGSRRVSETQYF. The CDR3 DNA reads as TGTGCCAGCAGCTTAGGTAGTAGACGGGTGTCAGAGACCCAGTACTTC.

J is TRBJ2-1 and V is TRBV14; 7 bases match TRBD2. Germline CDR1 and CDR2: SGHDN and FVKESK. J gave up 0 bases and V 4 bases, and 12 bases lay outside the gene matches. The CDR3 consists of 18 residues. CDR3 coding DNA: TGTGCCAGCAGCCGACGACTAAGCGGGAAGAGCTCCTACAATGAGCAGTTCTTC. As protein: CASSRRLSGKSSYNEQFF.

This clone was counted a few times. The chain uses TRBV5-1 and TRBJ2-1; TRBD2 matches at 12 bases. Germline CDR1 is SGHRS and CDR2 is YFSETQ. V trimming: 4 bases; J trimming: 9 bases; junction bases outside the gene matches: 11. CDR3 length: 16 residues. CDR3 region: CASSLRLAGAVPEQFF. CDR3 nucleotide sequence: TGCGCCAGCAGCCTTAGACTAGCGGGGGCCGTACCTGAGCAGTTCTTC.

This clone was detected once. CDR3 in DNA: TGCGCCAGCAGCTTGGGACAGGTACAAGATACGCAGTATTTT. Encoded protein: CASSLGQVQDTQYF. V usage is TRBV5-1 and J usage is TRBJ2-3, with a possible D match to TRBD1 (6 bases). The germline V gene has CDR1 SGHRS and CDR2 YFSETQ. V lost 0 bases and J 5 bases, leaving 10 bases between the germline ends. The CDR3 covers 14 residues.

CDR3 bases: TGTGCCAGTAGTATTCGAGACGTGGGGCGCGAGCAGTACTTC. This translates into CASSIRDVGREQYF. This chain links TRBV19 with TRBJ2-5; TRBD1 might be the D (5 bases). Matching the DNA end better, TRBJ2-7 makes the J call doubtful. CDR1 and CDR2 from the germline V gene are LNHDA and SQIVND (reference sequence). This CDR3 is built from 14 residues.

The V and J genes are TRBV5-1 and TRBJ2-7, with 7 bases lining up with TRBD1. CDR1 and CDR2 (germline): SGHRS, YFSETQ. Trimming removed 4 bases from V and 2 bases from J; junction bases left unmatched: 6. The CDR3 is made up of 14 amino acids. This CDR3 reads CASSPGQEAYEQYF. CDR3 DNA sequence: TGCGCCAGCAGCCCCGGACAGGAAGCCTACGAGCAGTACTTC.

This clone was seen ten or more times. The rearrangement joins TRBV7-9 to TRBJ2-5; D gene unclear. CDR1 and CDR2 from the germline V gene are SEHNR and FQNEAQ (reference sequence). The length of the CDR3 is 15 residues. The germline V and J ends were trimmed by 3 bases and 4 bases, with 15 bases remaining between them. CDR3: CASSFSLDPGETQYF. CDR3 bases: TGTGCCAGCAGCTTTTCCCTCGACCCCGGAGAGACCCAGTACTTC.

This clone was seen only once. The gene calls are TRBV7-2 and TRBJ1-1; D possibly corresponds to TRBD1 (5 bases). CDR1 is SGHTA, CDR2 FQGNSA, per germline. Trimming pared 3 bases from V and 3 bases from J, leaving 14 bases between. The CDR3 covers 15 residues. This CDR3 is CASSLVARVDTEAFF. Here the CDR3 DNA reads TGTGCCAGCAGCTTGGTCGCCAGGGTAGACACTGAAGCTTTCTTT. Supplemented by reference TRBV7-2 and TRBJ1-1, the full variable domain reads GAGVSQSPSNKVTEKGKDVELRCDPISGHTALYWYRQSLGQGLEFLIYFQGNSAPDKSGLPSDRFSAERTGGSVSTLTIQRTQQEDSAVYLCASSLVARVDTEAFFGQGTRLTVV.

The gene calls are TRBV11-2 and TRBJ2-7; D is undetermined. The CDR3 sequence is 17 residues long. Per germline, CDR1 SGHAT and CDR2 FQNNGV. Trimming took off 0 bases at V and 0 bases at J, with 15 bases between the two ends. In nucleotides, the CDR3 is TGTGCCAGCAGCTTAGATCGGCGTATATCAGTCTCCTACGAGCAGTACTTC. Amino acids: CASSLDRRISVSYEQYF.

Points on this clone: Other DNA variants within this sample encode the same CDR3. This chain links TRBV7-9 with TRBJ1-4, with D unclear. This CDR3 spans 11 amino acids. The germline V gene encodes CDR1 SEHNR and CDR2 FQNEAQ (reference sequence). Trimming cost V 5 bases and J 7 bases, with 5 bases left between them. DNA for the CDR3: TGTGCCAGCAGCCTCAGTGAAAAACTGTTTTTT. Its protein is CASSLSEKLFF.

The gene calls are TRBV30 and TRBJ2-5; the match to TRBD2 covers 8 bases. The CDR3 is made up of 16 amino acids. Trimming took 8 bases from V and 5 from J; bases not matched to a gene: 19. The germline V gene has CDR1 GTSNPN and CDR2 SVGIG (reference sequence). The CDR3 coding sequence is TGTGCCCGCGACTCGGGACTAGGCGTGGAAGGGGAGACCCAGTACTTC. It yields the protein CARDSGLGVEGETQYF.

This chain connects TRBV27 to TRBJ1-4; D perhaps matches TRBD1 (6 bases). V lost 6 bases and J 8 bases, leaving 19 bases between the germline ends. CDR1 is MNHEY and CDR2 is SMNVEV in the germline V gene (reference sequence). CDR3 length: 15 amino acids. The CDR3, as DNA: TGTGCCAGCAGATTACTAGGGGGGAGGGAGGAAAAACTGTTTTTT. It codes for CASRLLGGREEKLFF.

V is TRBV29-1 and J is TRBJ2-2; TRBD1 agrees at 7 bases. With V trimmed by 6 bases and J by 1 base, 5 bases remained unmatched. CDR1 is SQVTM, CDR2 ANQGSEA, per germline. The CDR3 runs to 14 residues. CDR3 residues: CSVKGTVNTGELFF. The CDR3 region has the DNA TGCAGCGTCAAGGGGACAGTGAACACCGGGGAGCTGTTTTTT.

The chain carries TRBV28 and TRBJ2-1; TRBD1 aligns across 7 bases. The CDR3 consists of 15 residues. V was pared by 5 bases and J by 8 bases, with 12 bases of the junction left unmatched. The V gene's germline CDR1 is MDHEN and CDR2 SYDVKM. The CDR3 sequence is CASSMIRQGGHEQFF. The CDR3 bases are TGTGCCAGCAGTATGATCCGACAGGGTGGGCATGAGCAGTTCTTC.

The V and J genes are TRBV7-2 and TRBJ1-3, with D possibly TRBD1 on 5 matching bases. CDR3 length equals 15 residues. CDR1 SGHTA and CDR2 FQGNSA come from the germline V gene. The V end was cut by 6 bases, the J end by 7 bases, with 19 bases between. The CDR3 bases are TGTGCCAGCAGGGAGGGACGCGAGCGGAGTAACACCATATATTTT. It specifies CASREGRERSNTIYF.

The chain links TRBV7-2 to TRBJ2-1; D is unresolved. The ends were cut back, 1 base at V and 0 bases at J, with 4 bases in the middle. Germline V gene sequence: CDR1 SGHTA, CDR2 FQGNSA. This CDR3 has 14 amino acids. Here the CDR3 reads CASSLETSYNEQFF. CDR3 nucleotides: TGTGCCAGCAGCTTAGAAACCTCCTACAATGAGCAGTTCTTC.

The chain combines TRBV15 with TRBJ2-1; 9 bases agree with TRBD2. Looked up from germline, CDR1 is LNHNV and CDR2 is YYDKDF (reference sequence). The CDR3 totals 17 residues. The J segment lost 9 bases and the V segment lost 0 bases, leaving 12 bases of the junction unmatched. The CDR3 here is CATSRDRGRATLSEQFF. The CDR3 DNA follows: TGTGCCACCAGCAGAGATCGCGGGAGGGCCACCTTAAGTGAGCAGTTCTTC.

V gene TRBV15 combines with J gene TRBJ1-1; 8 bases fit TRBD1. Trimming cost V 1 base and J 10 bases; bases outside gene matches: 8. CDR3 size: 14 residues. The V gene's germline CDR1 is LNHNV and CDR2 YYDKDF (reference sequence). CDR3 loop: CATSRVGRGQGAFF. The CDR3 region has the DNA TGTGCCACCAGCAGAGTTGGCAGGGGGCAAGGAGCTTTCTTT.

The CDR3 loop reads CASSLFRLADDSYEQYF. CDR3 DNA sequence: TGTGCCAGCAGCCTATTCCGCCTAGCGGACGACTCCTACGAGCAGTACTTC. The chain links TRBV28 to TRBJ2-7; TRBD2 matches at 7 bases. V was clipped by 6 bases and J by 0 bases; unmatched bases: 14. Germline CDR1 MDHEN, CDR2 SYDVKM. The CDR3 has 17 residues.

This chain joins TRBV5-1 and TRBJ2-1, with 10 nucleotides matching TRBD1. Trimming removed 4 bases from V and 4 bases from J; junction bases left unmatched: 5. Germline V lookup: CDR1 SGHRS, CDR2 YFSETQ. CDR3 length equals 15 residues. The CDR3 here is CASSTGGQGYNEQFF. For the CDR3, the DNA is TGCGCCAGCAGCACCGGGGGACAGGGGTACAATGAGCAGTTCTTC.

V and J are TRBV4-2 and TRBJ1-2, with TRBD1 as a possible D gene (6 bases). CDR3 size: 13 residues. Trimming took 4 bases from V and 4 from J, leaving 10 bases between them. Per the germline V gene, CDR1 is LGHNA and CDR2 is YNFKEQ. CDR3 loop: CASSPQGGYGYTF. The DNA of the CDR3 is TGTGCCAGCAGCCCCCAAGGGGGCTATGGCTACACCTTC.